Listed here are 31 T cell receptor beta chains from one sample, sequenced in a study of control samples from healthy donors and cancer patients. Data came from immunoSEQ multiplex PCR; TCRdb stores just in-frame clones and leaves some out. This table has 75,000 or so clones, roughly 89% appearing once. The sample consisted of PBMCs. The receptors originated from a man in his 60s with colorectal cancer.

This chain links TRBV2 with TRBJ2-3; 9 nucleotides match TRBD2. Trimming took 0 bases from V and 5 from J; bases not matched to a gene: 9. Germline V CDR1 and CDR2: SNHLY, FYNNEI. This CDR3 is 17 amino acids long. CDR3: CASSEATLAGVGDTQYF. The CDR3 nucleotides read TGTGCCAGCAGTGAAGCCACGTTAGCGGGGGTAGGAGATACGCAGTATTTT. The whole variable domain, filled in from reference TRBV2 and TRBJ2-3, reads EPEVTQTPSHQVTQMGQEVILRCVPISNHLYFYWYRQILGQKVEFLVSFYNNEISEKSEIFDDQFSVERPDGSNFTLKIRSTKLEDSAMYFCASSEATLAGVGDTQYFGPGTRLTVL.

The V and J genes are TRBV5-6 and TRBJ1-6; no firm D call. Germline values: CDR1 SGHDT, CDR2 YYEEEE. The V end was cut by 2 bases, the J end by 7 bases, with 4 bases between. The CDR3 runs 12 residues. Here the CDR3 DNA reads TGTGCCAGCAGCTTACCCAATTCACCCCTCCACTTT. Its translation is CASSLPNSPLHF.

The rearrangement links TRBV3-1 (or the pseudogene TRBV3-2) to TRBJ1-2, with D hard to call. Germline assignment: CDR1 LGHDT and CDR2 YNNKEL (reference sequence). The CDR3 is 12 residues long. V lost 1 base and J 7 bases, leaving 7 bases between the germline ends. The CDR3 nucleotides are TGTGCCAGCAGCCAAGTTCGGGGTGGCTACACCTTC. This codes for CASSQVRGGYTF.

This clone has just a few counts. The J gene is TRBJ1-1, the V gene TRBV14; TRBD1 aligns across 8 bases. Germline lookup yields CDR1 SGHDN and CDR2 FVKESK. The V gene end was trimmed by 4 bases and the J gene end by 1 base; junction bases not matched to a gene: 5. This CDR3 is 15 amino acids long. The CDR3 DNA follows: TGTGCCAGCAGCCTAAGGACAGGGTGGAACACTGAAGCTTTCTTT. It translates to CASSLRTGWNTEAFF.

This chain connects TRBV9 to TRBJ2-7; D call uncertain. This CDR3 contains 12 residues. CDR1 and CDR2 (germline): SGDLS, YYNGEE. Trimming left V 4 bases short and J 4 bases short, with 9 bases between. The CDR3 DNA is TGTGCCAGCAGCTCCGGGTCTTACGAGCAGTACTTC. Residues: CASSSGSYEQYF.

This rearrangement joins TRBV28 to TRBJ2-2; D is perhaps TRBD1 or TRBD2 (6 bases each). The V and J ends lost 10 bases and 7 bases respectively, with 19 bases between them. The CDR3 consists of 14 residues. Germline CDR1 MDHEN, CDR2 SYDVKM. CDR3 nucleotides: TGTGCCAACCCTGGGGGGCATCATAGCGGGGAGCTGTTTTTT. It encodes CANPGGHHSGELFF.

The V call is TRBV2, the J call TRBJ2-1; 10 bases align to TRBD1. The CDR3 has 16 residues. Germline assignment: CDR1 SNHLY and CDR2 FYNNEI. After removal of 4 bases from V and 8 bases from J, the junction contained 11 bases not matched to a gene. This CDR3 reads CASSVGWGQGKDEQFF. CDR3 nucleotide sequence: TGTGCCAGCAGTGTTGGTTGGGGACAGGGGAAAGATGAGCAGTTCTTC.

This rearrangement joins TRBV29-1 to TRBJ1-3, with 7 bases lining up with TRBD1. The CDR3 has 14 amino acids. Germline V gene sequence: CDR1 SQVTM, CDR2 ANQGSEA. The V gene end was trimmed by 4 bases and the J gene end by 1 base; junction bases not matched to a gene: 4. The CDR3 nucleotides read TGCAGCGTTGCCCTGACAGGGTCTGGAAACACCATATATTTT. Amino acid sequence: CSVALTGSGNTIYF.

The gene calls are TRBV9 and TRBJ2-1; no clear D gene. Germline V gives CDR1 SGDLS, CDR2 YYNGEE. Trimming shortened V by 3 bases and J by 1 base, and 2 bases separated the two germline ends. The CDR3 consists of 12 residues. The CDR3 DNA reads TGTGCCAGCAGCGGATCCTACAATGAGCAGTTCTTC. Protein: CASSGSYNEQFF.

The chain couples TRBV10-3 to TRBJ2-5; either TRBD1 or TRBD2 may fit D (5 bases each). CDR1 is ENHRY and CDR2 is SYGVKD in the germline V gene. This CDR3 has 14 amino acids. The CDR3 region is CATGAGPNQETQYF. DNA of the CDR3: TGTGCTACCGGGGCAGGGCCGAACCAAGAGACCCAGTACTTC.

The CDR3 coding sequence is TGTGCCAGCAGCCACGGTACTAGTTTTGAGACCCAGTACTTC. Amino acids: CASSHGTSFETQYF. This chain uses TRBV4-2 with TRBJ2-5; tentative D call: TRBD2 (5 bases). Trimming shortened V by 3 bases and J by 5 bases, and 13 bases separated the two germline ends. The CDR3 consists of 14 residues. Germline lookup yields CDR1 LGHNA and CDR2 YNFKEQ.

This sequence joins TRBV5-1 and TRBJ1-1, with a possible D match to TRBD1 (5 bases). Trimming removed 7 bases at V and 5 bases at J, with 24 bases between. CDR1 is SGHRS, CDR2 YFSETQ, per germline. This CDR3 is built from 16 residues. CDR3 in DNA: TGCGCCAGCTCCGCCGGGACGGATTCTTTTTTTACTGAAGCTTTCTTT. As protein: CASSAGTDSFFTEAFF.

This chain uses TRBV19 with TRBJ2-7; no firm D call. CDR1 LNHDA and CDR2 SQIVND come from the germline V gene (reference sequence). V was shortened by 1 base and J by 2 bases, with 12 bases between the two germline ends. The CDR3 is made up of 15 amino acids. CDR3 sequence: CASSIGGRSAYEQYF. The CDR3 nucleotides read TGTGCCAGTAGTATAGGAGGACGCAGTGCCTACGAGCAGTACTTC.

This clone was detected once. This rearrangement joins TRBV5-1 to TRBJ1-6; 9 nucleotides agree with TRBD1. The CDR3 is 16 amino acids. V dropped 4 bases and J dropped 6; count of bases not matched to a gene: 8. Germline assignment: CDR1 SGHRS and CDR2 YFSETQ. The CDR3 region is CASSLGQGRGNSPLHF. DNA of the CDR3: TGCGCCAGCAGCCTGGGACAGGGAAGGGGTAATTCACCCCTCCACTTT.

This rearrangement joins TRBV9 to TRBJ2-1, with D perhaps matching TRBD1 (5 bases). The CDR3 spans 15 residues. The germline V gene has CDR1 SGDLS and CDR2 YYNGEE. The germline V and J ends were trimmed by 2 bases and 4 bases, with 13 bases remaining between them. CDR3 in amino acids: CASSVGQGSYNEQFF. Here the CDR3 DNA reads TGTGCCAGCAGCGTTGGGCAGGGTAGTTACAATGAGCAGTTCTTC.

The table lists this clone with a few counts. The chain has TRBV7-6 and TRBJ1-6; 9 nucleotides line up with TRBD1. The ends lost 3 bases at V and 16 bases at J; junction bases unmatched: 7. CDR3 length: 13 residues. Germline assignment: CDR1 SGHVS and CDR2 FNYEAQ. CDR3 region: CASSFPGQGSLHF. DNA for the CDR3: TGTGCCAGCAGCTTCCCGGGACAGGGAAGTCTCCACTTT. Full variable domain (rest looked up from reference TRBV7-6 and TRBJ1-6): GAGVSQSPRYKVTKRGQDVALRCDPISGHVSLYWYRQALGQGPEFLTYFNYEAQQDKSGLPNDRFSAERPEGSISTLTIQRTEQRDSAMYRCASSFPGQGSLHFGNGTRLTVT.

This clone turned up a few times. The V call is TRBV27, the J call TRBJ2-6; the D is unclear. Trimming pared 6 bases from V and 4 bases from J, leaving 7 bases between. The CDR3 is made up of 13 amino acids. Germline V gene sequence: CDR1 MNHEY, CDR2 SMNVEV (reference sequence). The DNA for the CDR3 is TGTGCCAGCAGGGCCTCCGGGGCCAACGTCCTGACTTTC. Translated: CASRASGANVLTF.

The CDR3 DNA reads as TGTGCCAGCAGCTTGTTCGGCAGCTATGGCTACACCTTC. Translation: CASSLFGSYGYTF. V gene TRBV5-6 combines with J gene TRBJ1-2, with D unclear. Germline assignment: CDR1 SGHDT and CDR2 YYEEEE. The length of the CDR3 is 13 residues. Trimming took off 1 base at V and 4 bases at J, with 8 bases between the two ends. Looking up the rest from reference TRBV5-6 and TRBJ1-2 gives the full variable domain: DAGVTQSPTHLIKTRGQQVTLRCSPKSGHDTVSWYQQALGQGPQFIFQYYEEEERQRGNFPDRFSGHQFPNYSSELNVNALLLGDSALYLCASSLFGSYGYTFGSGTRLTVV.

The chain combines TRBV6-5 with TRBJ2-6; D uncertain. The length of the CDR3 is 16 residues. V gave up 0 bases and J gave up 2 bases, with 8 bases separating them. The germline V gene has CDR1 MNHEY and CDR2 SVGAGI. Here the CDR3 reads CASSYSILPGANVLTF. CDR3 nucleotides: TGTGCCAGCAGTTACTCGATTCTTCCTGGGGCCAACGTCCTGACTTTC.

V usage is TRBV18 and J usage is TRBJ1-6; D remains unclear. V was pared by 0 bases and J by 14 bases, with 8 bases between. Looked up from germline, CDR1 is KGHSH and CDR2 is LQKENI. The CDR3 consists of 12 residues. CDR3 region: CASSPPKGTLHF. In nucleotides, the CDR3 is TGTGCCAGCTCACCACCAAAAGGCACCCTCCACTTT. The whole variable domain, filled in from reference TRBV18 and TRBJ1-6, reads NAGVMQNPRHLVRRRGQEARLRCSPMKGHSHVYWYRQLPEEGLKFMVYLQKENIIDESGMPKERFSAEFPKEGPSILRIQQVVRGDSAAYFCASSPPKGTLHFGNGTRLTVT.

This clone was seen a single time. The chain couples TRBV7-3 to TRBJ2-5; D tentatively reads TRBD1 or TRBD2 (5 bases each). The ends were cut back, 5 bases at V and 2 bases at J, with 12 bases in the middle. The germline V gene encodes CDR1 SGHTA and CDR2 FQGTGA. The CDR3 length is 14 residues. The chain's CDR3 is CASSRDPNQETQYF. The CDR3 DNA follows: TGTGCCAGCAGCCGGGACCCGAATCAAGAGACCCAGTACTTC.

This chain uses TRBV7-8 with TRBJ2-3, with 7 bases matching TRBD1. In germline, CDR1 is SGHVS, CDR2 FQNEAQ. Trimming took 5 bases from V and 12 from J; bases not matched to a gene: 14. This CDR3 contains 14 residues. The chain's CDR3 is CASSPHPGQKTQYF. The DNA of the CDR3 is TGTGCCAGCAGCCCTCACCCGGGACAGAAGACCCAGTATTTT.

This clone showed up just a few times. The J gene is TRBJ2-3, the V gene TRBV7-6; TRBD2 is a possible D gene (6 bases). From germline, CDR1 is SGHVS and CDR2 FNYEAQ. Trimming left V 1 base short and J 2 bases short, with 10 bases between. This CDR3 has 15 amino acids. The CDR3 is CASSLGGGITDTQYF. The CDR3 DNA follows: TGTGCCAGCAGCTTAGGTGGGGGGATCACAGATACGCAGTATTTT. Complete variable domain (other parts from reference TRBV7-6 and TRBJ2-3): GAGVSQSPRYKVTKRGQDVALRCDPISGHVSLYWYRQALGQGPEFLTYFNYEAQQDKSGLPNDRFSAERPEGSISTLTIQRTEQRDSAMYRCASSLGGGITDTQYFGPGTRLTVL.

The chain links TRBV2 to TRBJ1-1; no clear D gene. Trimming cost V 5 bases and J 1 base, with 5 bases left between them. CDR1 is SNHLY and CDR2 is FYNNEI in the germline V gene. This CDR3 has 12 residues. The CDR3 nucleotides read TGTGCCAGCAGTAAAGGGAACACTGAAGCTTTCTTT. This codes for CASSKGNTEAFF.

In DNA form, the CDR3 reads TGCGCCAGCAGCATGCCCCCCGACTATGGCTACACCTTC. Translation: CASSMPPDYGYTF. This chain joins TRBV10-1 and TRBJ1-2; D ambiguous. The V gene lost 6 bases and the J gene lost 3 bases, with 11 bases spanning the gap. The CDR3 extends over 13 amino acids. From germline, CDR1 is WNHNN and CDR2 SYGVQD (reference sequence).

The chain links TRBV2 to TRBJ2-1; TRBD1 agrees at 7 bases. The trim removed 6 bases at V and 6 bases at J, leaving 11 bases unmatched. The germline CDR1 and CDR2 sequences are SNHLY and FYNNEI. The CDR3 is 15 amino acids. DNA for the CDR3: TGTGCCAGCAGCCCGAGACGACAGGGAATCAATGAGCAGTTCTTC. Translation: CASSPRRQGINEQFF.

The rearrangement links TRBV9 to TRBJ2-3, with D maybe TRBD1 (7 bases). The length of the CDR3 is 16 residues. With 4 bases removed from V and 3 bases from J, the gap between germline ends came to 18 bases. Germline V gene data show CDR1 as SGDLS and CDR2 as YYNGEE. The CDR3 protein is CASSMVQGTSTDTQYF. The CDR3 region has the DNA TGTGCCAGCAGCATGGTACAGGGGACTTCGACAGATACGCAGTATTTT.

V and J are TRBV5-1 and TRBJ1-2; 8 bases fit TRBD1. Trimming took 0 bases from V and 8 from J; bases not matched to a gene: 6. Germline CDR1 is SGHRS and CDR2 is YFSETQ. The CDR3 length is 14 residues. The CDR3 DNA reads as TGCGCCAGCAGCTTGGCTGGACAGGGAAGCGGCTACACCTTC. Translated: CASSLAGQGSGYTF.

The rearrangement links TRBV4-3 to TRBJ2-4; 8 positions agree with TRBD1. Trimming took 0 bases from V and 6 from J; bases not matched to a gene: 4. The CDR3 covers 15 residues. The germline V gene has CDR1 LGHNA and CDR2 YSLEER. CDR3: CASSQDGTGGNIQYF. DNA for the CDR3: TGCGCCAGCAGCCAAGATGGTACAGGGGGAAACATTCAGTACTTC.

The chain carries TRBV5-1 and TRBJ1-5; 8 bases align to TRBD1. This CDR3 contains 19 residues. The germline gives CDR1 SGHRS, CDR2 YFSETQ. The J segment lost 4 bases and the V segment lost 4 bases, leaving 19 bases of the junction unmatched. The CDR3 DNA is TGCGCCAGCAGCCTCCCACACGTCCCGGGACAGGATAATAATCAGCCCCAGCATTTT. It yields the protein CASSLPHVPGQDNNQPQHF.

V and J are TRBV29-1 and TRBJ1-2, with 8 bases identical to TRBD1. The V and J ends lost 5 bases and 7 bases, in that order; junction bases with no gene match: 9. CDR1 and CDR2 (germline): SQVTM, ANQGSEA. This CDR3 spans 13 amino acids. CDR3 sequence reads: CSVLPDRVAGYTF. The CDR3 DNA is TGCAGCGTTCTTCCGGACAGGGTGGCTGGCTACACCTTC.